Each of the 20 T cell receptor beta chains below was sequenced from the same sample in a study of T cell changes during pregnancy in multiple sclerosis. Clones were read by immunoSEQ multiplex PCR, and TCRdb kept only the in-frame ones, dropping some. Counted here are 100,000 or so clones, roughly 92% occurring once; the ten biggest clones make up around 1.2%. The sequencing here drew on peripheral blood, taken in the second trimester of pregnancy. All receptors derive from a female donor with multiple sclerosis, enrolled in a pregnancy study.

The rearrangement links TRBV7-2 to TRBJ2-3; 8 nucleotides agree with TRBD1. V dropped 5 bases and J dropped 4; count of bases not matched to a gene: 2. Germline V lookup: CDR1 SGHTA, CDR2 FQGNSA. The CDR3 extends over 13 amino acids. DNA for the CDR3: TGTGCCAGCAGCGTACAGGGGGCAGATACGCAGTATTTT. Its translation is CASSVQGADTQYF.

The CDR3 protein is CASSIETGMNTEAFF. CDR3 in DNA: TGCGCCAGCAGCATCGAAACGGGGATGAACACTGAAGCTTTCTTT. The chain carries TRBV5-1 and TRBJ1-1; no clear D gene. The length of the CDR3 is 15 residues. Between the trimmed V and J ends, which lost 4 bases and 0 bases, there was a span of 13 bases. The germline CDR1 and CDR2 sequences are SGHRS and YFSETQ.

The table lists this clone with a count of one. V gene TRBV19 combines with J gene TRBJ2-1, with TRBD1 matching over 11 bases. This CDR3 has 15 amino acids. Germline V lookup: CDR1 LNHDA, CDR2 SQIVND (reference sequence). Germline trimming cut 4 bases from V and 6 bases from J; bases unmatched to any gene: 5. As DNA, the CDR3 is TGTGCCAGTAGTAGTCCGGGACAGGGGGTCAATGAGCAGTTCTTC. Translated: CASSSPGQGVNEQFF.

The chain uses TRBV7-2 and TRBJ2-2, with no clear D. Trimming cost V 1 base and J 5 bases, with 8 bases left between them. The CDR3 contains 14 residues. Per germline, CDR1 SGHTA and CDR2 FQGNSA. CDR3: CASSLDVSTGELFF. The CDR3 nucleotides are TGTGCCAGCAGCTTAGATGTCAGTACCGGGGAGCTGTTTTTT.

The V call is TRBV28, the J call TRBJ2-7; a weak D match, TRBD2 (5 bases). Trimming cost V 6 bases and J 3 bases, with 15 bases left between them. CDR1 and CDR2 from the germline V gene are MDHEN and SYDVKM. There are 14 residues in the CDR3. The CDR3: CASSPSISGYEQYF. CDR3 bases: TGTGCCAGCAGCCCTAGCATTAGTGGCTACGAGCAGTACTTC.

The rearrangement uses TRBV19 and TRBJ2-5, with 9 positions matching TRBD1. Germline V gene sequence: CDR1 LNHDA, CDR2 SQIVND (reference sequence). This CDR3 is built from 13 residues. After removal of 8 bases from V and 4 bases from J, the junction contained 5 bases not matched to a gene. CDR3 DNA: TGTGCCAGTGGGACAGGGTTAGGAGAGACCCAGTACTTC. Encoded protein: CASGTGLGETQYF.

V gene TRBV7-9 combines with J gene TRBJ1-1; tentatively, D is TRBD1 (6 bases). V gave up 4 bases and J gave up 3 bases, with 15 bases separating them. This CDR3 spans 15 amino acids. From germline, CDR1 is SEHNR and CDR2 FQNEAQ (reference sequence). CDR3: CASSSGGGHDTEAFF. CDR3 DNA: TGTGCCAGCAGCTCGGGAGGGGGGCACGACACTGAAGCTTTCTTT. The whole variable domain, remainder taken from reference TRBV7-9 and TRBJ1-1, is DTGVSQNPRHKITKRGQNVTFRCDPISEHNRLYWYRQTLGQGPEFLTYFQNEAQLEKSRLLSDRFSAERPKGSFSTLEIQRTEQGDSAMYLCASSSGGGHDTEAFFGQGTRLTVV.

This rearrangement joins TRBV9 to TRBJ1-4; D possibly corresponds to TRBD1 (6 bases). The CDR3 covers 14 residues. Germline CDR1 and CDR2: SGDLS and YYNGEE. Deletions cut 3 bases from V and 4 bases from J, with 10 bases between. CDR3 protein: CASSGGGLNEKLFF. For the CDR3, the DNA is TGTGCCAGCAGCGGGGGGGGGCTTAATGAAAAACTGTTTTTT. Together with reference TRBV9 and TRBJ1-4, the CDR3 gives the full variable domain: DSGVTQTPKHLITATGQRVTLRCSPRSGDLSVYWYQQSLDQGLQFLIQYYNGEERAKGNILERFSAQQFPDLHSELNLSSLELGDSALYFCASSGGGLNEKLFFGSGTQLSVL.

The chain combines TRBV15 with TRBJ2-1, with 10 bases matching TRBD2. Per germline, CDR1 LNHNV and CDR2 YYDKDF (reference sequence). The CDR3 loop spans 17 amino acids. V trimming: 0 bases; J trimming: 7 bases; junction bases outside the gene matches: 9. The CDR3, as DNA: TGTGCCACCAGCAGAGATACCGGGACTAGCGTACCAAATGAGCAGTTCTTC. Its protein product is CATSRDTGTSVPNEQFF.

The gene calls are TRBV30 and TRBJ1-6; D is unresolved. V lost 5 bases and J 9 bases, leaving 8 bases between the germline ends. Germline V gives CDR1 GTSNPN, CDR2 SVGIG (reference sequence). This CDR3 has 11 amino acids. CDR3 in DNA: TGTGCCTGGGGTACCGGTTCACCCCTCCACTTT. Translated: CAWGTGSPLHF.

The chain combines TRBV7-2 with TRBJ1-5, with 7 positions matching TRBD1. Trimming cost V 1 base and J 0 bases; bases outside gene matches: 9. The germline CDR1 and CDR2 sequences are SGHTA and FQGNSA. The CDR3 is 18 residues long. CDR3 loop: CASSLDRGGSYSNQPQHF. The CDR3 nucleotides read TGTGCCAGCAGCTTAGACAGGGGTGGTTCATATAGCAATCAGCCCCAGCATTTT.

This chain links TRBV27 with TRBJ1-2; 8 nucleotides match TRBD1. This CDR3 has 14 residues. CDR1 and CDR2 (germline): MNHEY, SMNVEV (reference sequence). With 9 bases clipped from V and 6 bases from J, the junction kept 12 bases outside the gene matches. Here the CDR3 reads CASERTGPSNGYTF. CDR3 bases: TGTGCCAGTGAGCGGACAGGGCCGTCGAATGGCTACACCTTC.

This rearrangement joins TRBV20-1 to TRBJ2-5; D may be TRBD1 (5 bases). CDR1 and CDR2 from the germline V gene are DFQATT and SNEGSKA (reference sequence). The CDR3 has 10 residues. The CDR3 spells CSTGQETQYF. The CDR3 DNA reads as TGCAGCACAGGCCAAGAGACCCAGTACTTC.

The chain links TRBV30 to TRBJ2-2; D may be TRBD1 (6 bases). Trimming stripped 2 bases from V and 1 base from J, with 11 bases between. CDR1 is GTSNPN and CDR2 is SVGIG in the germline V gene (reference sequence). The CDR3 loop spans 15 amino acids. The CDR3, as DNA: TGTGCCTGGAGTCTCAGGGGCGGGAACACCGGGGAGCTGTTTTTT. Translated, it gives CAWSLRGGNTGELFF. Using reference TRBV30 and TRBJ2-2 for the parts outside the CDR3, the full variable domain is SQTIHQWPATLVQPVGSPLSLECTVEGTSNPNLYWYRQAAGRGLQLLFYSVGIGQISSEVPQNLSASRPQDRQFILSSKKLLLSDSGFYLCAWSLRGGNTGELFFGEGSRLTVL.

The chain combines TRBV6-5 with TRBJ2-7, with TRBD2 matching 9 bases. This CDR3 has 14 residues. Trimming at V came to 6 bases and at J to 2 bases, leaving 5 bases not matched to a gene. Per the germline V gene, CDR1 is MNHEY and CDR2 is SVGAGI. The CDR3 bases are TGTGCCAGCAGCGCGACTAGCGGAGCCTACGAGCAGTACTTC. Translated: CASSATSGAYEQYF.

This sequence joins TRBV2 and TRBJ2-1; 7 bases map to TRBD1. Germline CDR1 reads SNHLY; CDR2 reads FYNNEI. J lost 4 bases, V lost 4 bases, and 1 base had no gene match. This CDR3 is built from 13 residues. CDR3 DNA sequence: TGTGCCAGCAGTGTGGACAGGTACAATGAGCAGTTCTTC. Translating gives CASSVDRYNEQFF.

This clone was detected only once. The germline gene is not matched at one end of the junction; a read error may be the cause. This chain uses TRBV6-1 with TRBJ1-5; D is undetermined. CDR1 and CDR2 from the germline V gene are MNHNS and SASEGT. This CDR3 contains 13 residues. CDR3 region: CASSESVSQSQHF. The CDR3 DNA reads TGTGCCAGCAGTGAAAGCGTTAGTCAGTCCCAGCATTTT.

The table lists this clone with a few counts. The gene calls are TRBV7-2 and TRBJ1-2; D is unclear. This CDR3 comprises 13 residues. V shed 5 bases and J shed 2 bases, with 9 bases lying between them. Germline assignment: CDR1 SGHTA and CDR2 FQGNSA. The CDR3 region is CASSLGLNYGYTF. Written as DNA, the CDR3 is TGTGCCAGCAGCCTCGGACTAAACTATGGCTACACCTTC.

V usage is TRBV2 and J usage is TRBJ1-1, with D perhaps TRBD1 (5 bases). This CDR3 has 16 residues. Germline V gene data show CDR1 as SNHLY and CDR2 as FYNNEI. V was shortened by 0 bases and J by 1 base, with 12 bases between the two germline ends. The DNA of the CDR3 is TGTGCCAGCAGTGAAGCCCCCGGGACTCCGAACACTGAAGCTTTCTTT. Protein: CASSEAPGTPNTEAFF.

The chain links TRBV6-5 to TRBJ2-7, with 10 bases fitting TRBD1. V gave up 4 bases and J gave up 4 bases; unmatched junction bases: 4. The CDR3 covers 14 residues. Germline CDR1 and CDR2: MNHEY and SVGAGI. The CDR3 coding sequence is TGTGCCAGCAGTTTGGGACAGGGGATTTACGAGCAGTACTTC. It specifies CASSLGQGIYEQYF.